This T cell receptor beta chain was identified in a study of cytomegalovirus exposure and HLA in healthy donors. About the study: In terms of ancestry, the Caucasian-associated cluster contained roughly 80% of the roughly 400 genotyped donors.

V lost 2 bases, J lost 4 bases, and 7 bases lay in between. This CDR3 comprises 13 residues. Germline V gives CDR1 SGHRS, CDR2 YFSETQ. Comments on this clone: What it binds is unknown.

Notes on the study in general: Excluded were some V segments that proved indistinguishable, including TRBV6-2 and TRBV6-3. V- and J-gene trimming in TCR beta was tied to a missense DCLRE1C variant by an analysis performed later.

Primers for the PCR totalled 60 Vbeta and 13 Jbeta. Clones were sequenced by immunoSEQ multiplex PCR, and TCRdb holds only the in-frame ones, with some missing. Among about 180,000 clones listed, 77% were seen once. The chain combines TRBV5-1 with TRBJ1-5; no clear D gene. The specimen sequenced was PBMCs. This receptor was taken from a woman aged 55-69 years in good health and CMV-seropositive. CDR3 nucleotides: TGCGCCAGCAGCTTACAGTTGAATCAGCCCCAGCATTTT. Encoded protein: CASSLQLNQPQHF.